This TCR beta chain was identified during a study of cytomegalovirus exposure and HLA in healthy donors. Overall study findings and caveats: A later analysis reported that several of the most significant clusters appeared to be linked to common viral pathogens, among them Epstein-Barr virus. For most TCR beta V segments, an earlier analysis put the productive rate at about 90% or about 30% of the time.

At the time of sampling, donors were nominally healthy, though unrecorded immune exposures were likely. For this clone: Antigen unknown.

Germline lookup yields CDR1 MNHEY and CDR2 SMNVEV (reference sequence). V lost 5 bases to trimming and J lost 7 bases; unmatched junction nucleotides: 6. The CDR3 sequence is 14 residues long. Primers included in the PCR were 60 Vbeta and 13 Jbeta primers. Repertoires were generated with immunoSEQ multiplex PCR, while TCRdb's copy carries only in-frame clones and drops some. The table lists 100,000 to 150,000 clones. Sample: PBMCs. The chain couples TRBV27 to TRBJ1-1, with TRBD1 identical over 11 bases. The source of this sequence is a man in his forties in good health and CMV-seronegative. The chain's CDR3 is CASSARDRGSEAFF. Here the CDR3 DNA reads TGTGCCAGCAGTGCCCGGGACAGGGGGAGTGAAGCTTTCTTT.